This TCR beta chain came from a study of T cells expressing NK-cell markers. TCRdb re-called the 5' RACE reads and gives one entry per CDR3 protein, without DNA. The sample shows 500,000 to 700,000 distinct CDR3 sequences, and 3% to 4.5% sits with its ten largest clones. The germline gives CDR1 SGDLS, CDR2 YYNGEE. The CDR3 sequence is 15 residues long. This rearrangement joins TRBV9 to TRBJ2-7; absent DNA, TCRdb's TRBD1 call cannot be checked. This TCR came from a young man in good health. Sequenced material: blood T cells: a sorted CD56 or NKG2C T cell subset, CD4+ or CD8+ T cells, or bulk PBMC T cells (not recorded which). CDR3 in amino acids: CASSPKQGSSGGQYF.